These 9 T cell receptor beta chains came from one sample sequenced in a study of beta chain features in type 1 diabetes. These receptors' targets are unknown. General observations from the study: Moderately but significantly shorter TCRB CDR3s were found in Type 1 diabetes patients in all four CD4+ subsets.

Expressed TCRB transcripts were sequenced because the entire RNA isolate underwent reverse transcription. Produced via immunoSEQ multiplex PCR; TCRdb's table is partial and in-frame only. The data contain a few hundred thousand clones, under 20% of them seen just once; the ten biggest clones take up 0.08% to 0.095%. Sequencing used naive CD4+ T cells from blood. These receptors were taken from a man between 25 and 39 years old with type 1 diabetes.

This clone appeared a few times. The chain links TRBV12-5 to TRBJ1-2, with D tentatively TRBD1 (6 bases). Germline V gene sequence: CDR1 LGHNT, CDR2 FRNRAP. This CDR3 spans 15 amino acids. Trimming stripped 2 bases from V and 8 bases from J, with 18 bases between. The CDR3: CASGLSPQGIGGYTF. For the CDR3, the DNA is TGTGCTAGTGGTTTGTCCCCACAGGGTATTGGCGGCTACACCTTC.

The chain recombines TRBV10-3 with TRBJ2-1; perhaps D is TRBD1 or TRBD2 (5 bases each). V lost 0 bases to trimming and J lost 8 bases, with 14 bases between them. CDR1 is ENHRY and CDR2 is SYGVKD in the germline V gene. CDR3 length equals 15 residues. The CDR3 loop is CAISESKLGVDEQFF. The CDR3 DNA is TGTGCCATCAGTGAGTCGAAGTTGGGGGTGGATGAGCAGTTCTTC.

The gene calls are TRBV5-1 and TRBJ1-1; TRBD1 is a possible D gene (5 bases). V was clipped by 0 bases and J by 1 base, with 7 bases between them. Germline loops: CDR1 SGHRS, CDR2 YFSETQ. The CDR3 is 14 residues long. The CDR3 loop reads CASSLADRNTEAFF. Written as DNA, the CDR3 is TGCGCCAGCAGCTTGGCCGACAGGAACACTGAAGCTTTCTTT.

The chain uses TRBV4-2 and TRBJ2-7; 12 nucleotides line up with TRBD1. Unmatched junction bases numbered 6, after V lost 2 bases and J lost 10 bases. The germline V gene encodes CDR1 LGHNA and CDR2 YNFKEQ. The CDR3 runs to 14 residues. CDR3 sequence: CASSQPGQGAIQYF. As DNA, the CDR3 is TGTGCCAGCAGCCAACCGGGACAGGGGGCAATCCAGTACTTC.

This clone was seen only a few times. The chain has TRBV4-3 and TRBJ2-1; TRBD2 matches at 8 bases. CDR1 LGHNA and CDR2 YSLEER come from the germline V gene. Trimming removed 0 bases from V and 8 bases from J; junction bases left unmatched: 15. The CDR3 has 18 amino acids. CDR3 amino acids: CASSQDLLAGLQTHEQFF. The CDR3 DNA reads TGCGCCAGCAGCCAAGATCTATTAGCGGGACTCCAGACCCATGAGCAGTTCTTC.

This clone was counted only a few times. The chain recombines TRBV27 with TRBJ2-1; 7 bases agree with TRBD2. The trim removed 5 bases at V and 9 bases at J, leaving 7 bases unmatched. The CDR3 is 13 residues long. Germline V gene data show CDR1 as MNHEY and CDR2 as SMNVEV (reference sequence). The chain's CDR3 is CASSPTSVSEQFF. In DNA, the CDR3 is TGTGCCAGCAGTCCAACTAGCGTAAGTGAGCAGTTCTTC.

Comment on this clone: The identical CDR3 is also encoded by other nucleotide sequences in the sample. The chain employs TRBV7-2 and TRBJ1-1; unclear D gene. V was clipped by 0 bases and J by 0 bases, with 5 bases between them. The CDR3 covers 14 residues. CDR1 and CDR2 from the germline V gene are SGHTA and FQGNSA. The DNA for the CDR3 is TGTGCCAGCAGCTTAGCACAGATGAACACTGAAGCTTTCTTT. Its translation is CASSLAQMNTEAFF.

The chain carries TRBV7-2 and TRBJ2-5, with TRBD1 matching 9 bases. Germline loops: CDR1 SGHTA, CDR2 FQGNSA. The CDR3 has 12 amino acids. V trimming: 5 bases; J trimming: 7 bases; junction bases outside the gene matches: 2. The CDR3 is CASSPGQGTQYF. The CDR3 bases are TGTGCCAGCAGCCCGGGACAGGGGACCCAGTACTTC.

This clone was observed a few times. The chain joins TRBV7-9 to TRBJ1-5, with TRBD1 identical over 9 bases. This CDR3 has 15 residues. Unmatched junction bases numbered 6, after V lost 5 bases and J lost 4 bases. Germline loops: CDR1 SEHNR, CDR2 FQNEAQ (reference sequence). The CDR3 bases are TGTGCCAGCAGCCCACCGGGACAGGGTAATCAGCCCCAGCATTTT. Amino acids: CASSPPGQGNQPQHF.